What follows is one TCR beta chain and its context. Its antigen remains unidentified. Combining a sample-barcoded 5' primer with a J-beta primer mix, a second PCR ran for roughly 6 to 12 cycles. TCRdb analysed the 5' RACE reads with MiXCR anew, one entry per CDR3 protein. Among roughly 500,000 distinct CDR3 sequences listed, 27% were seen once. This entry is derived from a study of blood T cells in healthy people across ages. Study-level findings and limits: Across the age range, TCR beta diversity per million T cells fell in a roughly linear way.

The CDR3 runs to 15 residues. Trimming left V 1 base short and J 5 bases short, with 11 bases between. Germline CDR1 reads SGHAT; CDR2 reads FQNNGV. The receptor was derived from an older woman in good health. The genes are TRBV11-2 and TRBJ1-4; D gene uncertain. The sample consisted of blood. As DNA, the CDR3 is TGTGCCAGCAGCTTAGCCCGGGGTGAGAATGAAAAACTGTTTTTT. Protein: CASSLARGENEKLFF.